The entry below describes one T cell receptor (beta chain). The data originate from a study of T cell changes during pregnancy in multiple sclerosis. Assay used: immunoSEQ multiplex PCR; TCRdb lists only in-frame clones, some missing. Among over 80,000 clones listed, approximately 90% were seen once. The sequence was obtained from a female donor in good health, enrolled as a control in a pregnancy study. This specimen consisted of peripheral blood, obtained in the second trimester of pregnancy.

For the CDR3, the DNA is TGTGCCAGCAGCCTAGAAATGGGCTCTAATGAAAAACTGTTTTTT. Residues: CASSLEMGSNEKLFF. The chain joins TRBV7-9 to TRBJ1-4; D is ambiguous. Trimming removed 5 bases from V and 3 bases from J, with 13 bases in between. Per germline, CDR1 SEHNR and CDR2 FQNEAQ (reference sequence). CDR3 length: 15 amino acids.